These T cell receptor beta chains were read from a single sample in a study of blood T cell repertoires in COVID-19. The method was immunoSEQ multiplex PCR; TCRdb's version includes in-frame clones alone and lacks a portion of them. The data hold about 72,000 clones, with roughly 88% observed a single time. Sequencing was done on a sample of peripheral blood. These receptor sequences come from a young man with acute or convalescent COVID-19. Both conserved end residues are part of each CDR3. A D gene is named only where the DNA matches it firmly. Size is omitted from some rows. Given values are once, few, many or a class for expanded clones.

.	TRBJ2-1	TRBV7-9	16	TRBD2	TGTGCCAGCAGCATACTCCTAGCGGGAGGGGACAATGAGCAGTTCTTC	CASSILLAGGDNEQFF
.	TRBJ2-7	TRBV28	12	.	TGTGCCAGCAGTGTCACAGGGCGCGAGCAGTACTTC	CASSVTGREQYF
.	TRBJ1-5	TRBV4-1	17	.	TGCGCCAGCAGCCAAGATCCGACATTCCAACGCCATCAGCCCCAGCATTTT	CASSQDPTFQRHQPQHF
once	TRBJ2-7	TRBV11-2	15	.	TGTGCCAGCAGCTTAGAAACGGAGCACTCCTACGAGCAGTACTTC	CASSLETEHSYEQYF
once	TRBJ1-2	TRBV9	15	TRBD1	TGTGCCAGCAGCGTAGGGACAGGTCCCTTCTATGGCTACACCTTC	CASSVGTGPFYGYTF
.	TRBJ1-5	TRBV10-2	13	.	TGCGCCAGCAGTGACGGGAGCAATCAGCCCCAGCATTTT	CASSDGSNQPQHF
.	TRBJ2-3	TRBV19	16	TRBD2	TGTGCCAGTAGTGAGGGGACTAGCGGGAATACAGATACGCAGTATTTT	CASSEGTSGNTDTQYF
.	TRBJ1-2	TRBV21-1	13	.	TGTGCCAGTACTAGCGGGCAGTTTATGAGCTACACCTTC	CASTSGQFMSYTF
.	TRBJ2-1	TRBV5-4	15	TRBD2	TGTGCCAGCAGCTTTGGGACTACGGTTTACAATGAGCAGTTCTTC	CASSFGTTVYNEQFF
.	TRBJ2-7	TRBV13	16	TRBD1	TGTGCCAGCAGCTTAGCTTTGGGACAGGGATCCTACGAGCAGTACTTC	CASSLALGQGSYEQYF
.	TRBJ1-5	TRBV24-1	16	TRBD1	TGTGCCACCAGTGATGCCAGTGGGACAGCGAATCAGCCCCAGCATTTT	CATSDASGTANQPQHF
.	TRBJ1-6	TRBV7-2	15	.	TGTGCCGTGTCATCCGGGCAGGGAGGACATTCACCCCTCCACTTT	CAVSSGQGGHSPLHF
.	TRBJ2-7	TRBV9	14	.	TGTGCCAGCAGCGTAGGGAGAAGCTCCTACGAGCAGTACTTC	CASSVGRSSYEQYF
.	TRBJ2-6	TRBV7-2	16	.	TGTGCCAGCAGCCCCCAAGCTCTCTCTGGGGCCAACGTCCTGACTTTC	CASSPQALSGANVLTF
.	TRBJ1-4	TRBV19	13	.	TGTGCCAGTAGTCCGGGACTTTTTGAAAAACTGTTTTTT	CASSPGLFEKLFF
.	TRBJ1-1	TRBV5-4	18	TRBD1	TGTGCCAGCAGCTTGCAAAATCCGGGACAGGGGGCTTACACTGAAGCTTTCTTT	CASSLQNPGQGAYTEAFF
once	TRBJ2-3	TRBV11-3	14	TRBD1	TGTGCCAGCAGCCGGGACAGGGACACAGATACGCAGTATTTT	CASSRDRDTDTQYF
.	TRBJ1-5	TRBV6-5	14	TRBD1	TGTGCCAGCAGTTTGACAGGGGTCCATCAGCCCCAGCATTTT	CASSLTGVHQPQHF
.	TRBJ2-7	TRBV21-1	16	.	TGTGCCAGCAGCAAAGAAGCGGGGGGGAACCTAGGCGAGCAGTACTTC	CASSKEAGGNLGEQYF